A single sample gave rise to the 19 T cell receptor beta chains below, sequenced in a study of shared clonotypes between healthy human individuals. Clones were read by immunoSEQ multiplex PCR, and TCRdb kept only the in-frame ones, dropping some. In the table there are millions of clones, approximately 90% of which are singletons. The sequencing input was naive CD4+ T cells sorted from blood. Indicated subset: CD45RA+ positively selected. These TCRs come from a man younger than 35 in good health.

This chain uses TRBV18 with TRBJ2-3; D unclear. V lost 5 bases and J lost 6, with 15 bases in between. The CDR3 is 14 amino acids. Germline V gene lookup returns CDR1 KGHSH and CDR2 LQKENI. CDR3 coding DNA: TGTGCCAGCTCAGACGGGCAGGTTCCCGATACGCAGTATTTT. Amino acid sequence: CASSDGQVPDTQYF. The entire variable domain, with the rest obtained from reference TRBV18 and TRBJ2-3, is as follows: NAGVMQNPRHLVRRRGQEARLRCSPMKGHSHVYWYRQLPEEGLKFMVYLQKENIIDESGMPKERFSAEFPKEGPSILRIQQVVRGDSAAYFCASSDGQVPDTQYFGPGTRLTVL.

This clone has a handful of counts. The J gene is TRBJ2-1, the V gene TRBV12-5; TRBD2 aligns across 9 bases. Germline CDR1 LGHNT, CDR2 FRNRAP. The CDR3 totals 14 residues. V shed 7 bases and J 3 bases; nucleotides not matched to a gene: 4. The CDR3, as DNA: TGTGCTAGTGACTCTAGCGGGAACTACAATGAGCAGTTCTTC. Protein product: CASDSSGNYNEQFF.

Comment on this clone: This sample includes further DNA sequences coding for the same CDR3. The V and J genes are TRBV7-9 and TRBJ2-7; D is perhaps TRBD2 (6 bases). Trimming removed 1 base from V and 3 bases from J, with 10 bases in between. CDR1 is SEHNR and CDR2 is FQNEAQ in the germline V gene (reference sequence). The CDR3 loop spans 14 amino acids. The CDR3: CASSLGGRSYEQYF. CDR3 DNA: TGTGCCAGCAGCTTAGGGGGGAGGAGCTACGAGCAGTACTTC.

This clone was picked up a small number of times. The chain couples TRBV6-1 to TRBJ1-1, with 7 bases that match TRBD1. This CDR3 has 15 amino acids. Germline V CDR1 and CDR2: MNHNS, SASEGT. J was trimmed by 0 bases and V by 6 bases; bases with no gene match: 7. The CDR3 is CASREDRSLNTEAFF. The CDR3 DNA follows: TGTGCCAGCAGGGAGGACAGGTCGTTGAACACTGAAGCTTTCTTT.

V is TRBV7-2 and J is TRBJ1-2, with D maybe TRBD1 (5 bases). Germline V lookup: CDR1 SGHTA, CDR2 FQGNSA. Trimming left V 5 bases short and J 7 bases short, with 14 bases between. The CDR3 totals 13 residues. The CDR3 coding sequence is TGTGCCAGCAGCGTACGCCTGAGGGGTGGCTACACCTTC. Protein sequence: CASSVRLRGGYTF.

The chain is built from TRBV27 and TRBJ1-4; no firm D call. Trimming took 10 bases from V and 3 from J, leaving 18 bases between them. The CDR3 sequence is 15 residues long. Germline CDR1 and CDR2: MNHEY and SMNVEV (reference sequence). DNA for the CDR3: TGTGCCACCTCCCCGCGGGAGGGAGCTAATGAAAAACTGTTTTTT. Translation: CATSPREGANEKLFF.

This CDR3 is CASSITGTGGGGPQHF. The DNA for the CDR3 is TGTGCCAGTAGCATTACAGGGACAGGGGGCGGGGGGCCCCAGCATTTT. The V call is TRBV19, the J call TRBJ1-5; TRBD1 agrees at 12 bases. CDR1 and CDR2 (germline): LNHDA, SQIVND (reference sequence). The CDR3 runs to 16 residues. J lost 9 bases, V lost 6 bases, and 12 bases had no gene match.

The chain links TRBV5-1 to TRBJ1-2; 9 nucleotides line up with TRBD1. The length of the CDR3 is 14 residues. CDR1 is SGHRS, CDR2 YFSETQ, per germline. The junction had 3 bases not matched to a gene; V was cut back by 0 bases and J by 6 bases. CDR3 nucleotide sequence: TGCGCCAGCAGCTTGGAGGACAGGGGAGATGGCTACACCTTC. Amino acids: CASSLEDRGDGYTF.

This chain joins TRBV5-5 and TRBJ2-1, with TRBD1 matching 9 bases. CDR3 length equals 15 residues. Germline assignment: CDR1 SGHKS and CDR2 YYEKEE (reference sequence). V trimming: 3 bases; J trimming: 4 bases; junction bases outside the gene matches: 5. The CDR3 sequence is CASSSGQGGYNEQFF. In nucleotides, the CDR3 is TGTGCCAGCAGCTCGGGACAGGGTGGTTACAATGAGCAGTTCTTC. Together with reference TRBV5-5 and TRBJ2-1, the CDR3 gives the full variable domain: DAGVTQSPTHLIKTRGQQVTLRCSPISGHKSVSWYQQVLGQGPQFIFQYYEKEERGRGNFPDRFSARQFPNYSSELNVNALLLGDSALYLCASSSGQGGYNEQFFGPGTRLTVL.

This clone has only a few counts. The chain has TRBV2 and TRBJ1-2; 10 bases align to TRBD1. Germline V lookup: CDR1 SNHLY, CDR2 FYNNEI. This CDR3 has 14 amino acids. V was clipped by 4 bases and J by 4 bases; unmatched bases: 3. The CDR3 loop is CASSGDRGSYGYTF. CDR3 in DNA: TGTGCCAGCAGTGGGGACAGGGGAAGCTATGGCTACACCTTC.

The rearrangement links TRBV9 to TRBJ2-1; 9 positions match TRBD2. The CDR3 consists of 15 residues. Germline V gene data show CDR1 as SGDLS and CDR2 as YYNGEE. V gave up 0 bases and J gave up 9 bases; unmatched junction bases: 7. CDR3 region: CASSVGGLASGEQFF. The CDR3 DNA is TGTGCCAGCAGCGTAGGTGGACTAGCGTCCGGTGAGCAGTTCTTC.

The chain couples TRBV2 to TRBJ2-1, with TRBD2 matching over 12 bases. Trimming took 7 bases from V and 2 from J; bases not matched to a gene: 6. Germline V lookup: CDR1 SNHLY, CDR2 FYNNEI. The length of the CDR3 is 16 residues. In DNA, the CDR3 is TGTGCCAGCAAACCTACTAGCGGGGGGACCTACAATGAGCAGTTCTTC. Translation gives CASKPTSGGTYNEQFF.

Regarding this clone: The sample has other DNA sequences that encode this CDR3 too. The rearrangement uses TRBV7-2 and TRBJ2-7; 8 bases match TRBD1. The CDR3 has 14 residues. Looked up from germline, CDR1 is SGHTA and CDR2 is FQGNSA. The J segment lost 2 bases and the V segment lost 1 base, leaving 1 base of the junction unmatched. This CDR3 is CASSLGTGPYEQYF. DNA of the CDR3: TGTGCCAGCAGCTTAGGGACAGGGCCCTACGAGCAGTACTTC. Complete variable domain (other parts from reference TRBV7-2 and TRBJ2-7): GAGVSQSPSNKVTEKGKDVELRCDPISGHTALYWYRQSLGQGLEFLIYFQGNSAPDKSGLPSDRFSAERTGGSVSTLTIQRTQQEDSAVYLCASSLGTGPYEQYFGPGTRLTVT.

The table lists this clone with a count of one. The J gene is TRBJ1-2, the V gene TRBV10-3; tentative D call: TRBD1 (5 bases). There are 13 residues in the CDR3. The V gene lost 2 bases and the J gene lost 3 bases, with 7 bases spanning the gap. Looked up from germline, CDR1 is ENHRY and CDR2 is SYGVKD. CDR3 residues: CAISEKTDYGYTF. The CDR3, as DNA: TGTGCCATCAGTGAGAAGACAGACTATGGCTACACCTTC.

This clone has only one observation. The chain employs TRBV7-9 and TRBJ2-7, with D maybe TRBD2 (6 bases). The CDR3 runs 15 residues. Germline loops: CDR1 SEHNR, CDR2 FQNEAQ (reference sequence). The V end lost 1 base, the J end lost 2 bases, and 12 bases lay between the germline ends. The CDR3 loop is CASSLVGGTAYEQYF. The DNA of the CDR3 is TGTGCCAGCAGCTTAGTGGGGGGAACGGCCTACGAGCAGTACTTC.

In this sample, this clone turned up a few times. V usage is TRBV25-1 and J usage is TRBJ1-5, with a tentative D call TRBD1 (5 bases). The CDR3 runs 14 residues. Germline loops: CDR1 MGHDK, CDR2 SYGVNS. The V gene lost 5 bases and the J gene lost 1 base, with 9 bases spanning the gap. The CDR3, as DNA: TGTGCCAGCAGTAGGGAGGGGAGCAATCAGCCCCAGCATTTT. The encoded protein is CASSREGSNQPQHF.

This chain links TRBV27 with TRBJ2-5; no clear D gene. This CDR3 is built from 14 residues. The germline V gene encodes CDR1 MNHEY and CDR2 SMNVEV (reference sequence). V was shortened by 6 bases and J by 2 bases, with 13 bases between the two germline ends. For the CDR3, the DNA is TGTGCCAGCAGGCCCCTTGACCCTCAAGAGACCCAGTACTTC. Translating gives CASRPLDPQETQYF.

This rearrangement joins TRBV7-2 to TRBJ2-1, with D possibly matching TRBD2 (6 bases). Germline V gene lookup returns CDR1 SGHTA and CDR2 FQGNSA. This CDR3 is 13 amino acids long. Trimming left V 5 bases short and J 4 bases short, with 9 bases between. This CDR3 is CASSISGYNEQFF. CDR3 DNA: TGTGCCAGCAGCATCAGCGGGTACAATGAGCAGTTCTTC.

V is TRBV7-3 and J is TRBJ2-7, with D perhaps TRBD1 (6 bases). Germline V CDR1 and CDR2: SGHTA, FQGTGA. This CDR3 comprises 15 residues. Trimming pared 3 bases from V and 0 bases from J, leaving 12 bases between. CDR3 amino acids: CASSLGTPGSYEQYF. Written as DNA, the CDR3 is TGTGCCAGCAGCTTGGGGACACCGGGCTCCTACGAGCAGTACTTC.